These T cell receptor beta chains were read from a single sample in a study of Ad26.COV2.S vaccination and SARS-CoV-2 variants. Only in-frame clones appear in the TCRdb table, and some are missing; sequencing was by immunoSEQ multiplex PCR. Of some 460,000 clones listed, 80% to 90% were seen once; the top ten hold around 1.6%. Sequences were derived from peripheral blood, sampled in a trial of Ad26.COV2.S vaccine versus placebo. All receptors come from a person between 18 and 59 years old who received the Ad26.COV2.S COVID-19 vaccine or a placebo. Both conserved end residues are part of each CDR3. The order of the fields is D gene, V gene, J gene, clone size, CDR3 DNA, CDR3 protein. A D gene is named only where the DNA matches it firmly. Clone size is shown for a subset of rows, as once, few, many or a class of expanded clone.

-	TRBV6-5	TRBJ2-7	-	TGTGCCAGCAAAACAGCGACCTCCTACGAGCAGTACTTC	CASKTATSYEQYF
-	TRBV4-3	TRBJ1-3	once	TGCGCCAGCAGCCAAGACAGCTTCTCTGGAAACACCATATATTTT	CASSQDSFSGNTIYF
TRBD1	TRBV6-5	TRBJ1-2	-	TGTGCCAGCAGTCTGCTGACAGGGGCATATGGCTACACCTTC	CASSLLTGAYGYTF
-	TRBV5-8	TRBJ1-2	-	TGTGCCAGCAGCTTGGACAGAAACTATGGCTACACCTTC	CASSLDRNYGYTF
-	TRBV7-9	TRBJ2-6	-	TGTGCCAGCAGCTTAGTTGGGAAAGGGGCCAACGTCCTGACTTTC	CASSLVGKGANVLTF
TRBD2	TRBV27	TRBJ2-1	-	TGTGCCAGCAGTTTAGGGTTGGGGGGGGGACATGAGCAGTTCTTC	CASSLGLGGGHEQFF
TRBD1	TRBV9	TRBJ2-3	-	TGTGCCAGCAGCGTGACAGGGGGCTGGGATACGCAGTATTTT	CASSVTGGWDTQYF
-	TRBV7-3	TRBJ1-5	-	TGTGCCAGCAGCTTAGGGGCTGGTCAGCCCCAGCATTTT	CASSLGAGQPQHF
TRBD2	TRBV29-1	TRBJ2-2	-	TGCAGCGCAGTAGCGGGGCTAAACACCGGGGAGCTGTTTTTT	CSAVAGLNTGELFF
-	TRBV6-6	TRBJ2-3	-	TGTGCCAGCTCTAGCCAAGCTAGCACAGATACGCAGTATTTT	CASSSQASTDTQYF
TRBD1	TRBV7-2	TRBJ2-3	-	TGTGCCAGCAGCTTCGGTCAGGGGGCTGCTACGCAGTATTTT	CASSFGQGAATQYF
-	TRBV6-5	TRBJ2-7	-	TGTGCCAGCACTTTGACCCTAGCATACGAGCAGTACTTC	CASTLTLAYEQYF
-	TRBV5-4	TRBJ2-3	-	TGTGCCAGCAGCTTGGTCCAGGGGATAGATACGCAGTATTTT	CASSLVQGIDTQYF
-	TRBV7-2	TRBJ2-4	-	TGTGCCAGCAGCTTACGGAAAAGGGGGGAGGCCAAAAACATTCAGTACTTC	CASSLRKRGEAKNIQYF
-	TRBV2	TRBJ2-1	-	TGTGCCAGCAGTGAAACTGCAAGCTCCTACAATGAGCAGTTCTTC	CASSETASSYNEQFF
TRBD1	TRBV28	TRBJ1-3	-	TGTGCCAGCACCACCGGGACAGGCGGGGTAGGAAACACCATATATTTT	CASTTGTGGVGNTIYF
-	TRBV12-3/TRBV12-4	TRBJ1-5	-	TGTGCCAGCAGCCGGGACATTCAGCCCCAGCATTTT	CASSRDIQPQHF
-	TRBV9	TRBJ1-1	-	TGTGCCAGCAGCGTCGGAAGGGTGGGGGGCGCCTGGAACACTGAAGCTTTCTTT	CASSVGRVGGAWNTEAFF
TRBD1	TRBV14	TRBJ2-5	once	TGTGCCAGCAGCCCAAGACAGGGGACCATGGAGACCCAGTACTTC	CASSPRQGTMETQYF
TRBD2	TRBV7-8	TRBJ2-3	-	TGTGCCAGCAGCGTTTCCCCGAGCGGGGGGGAAAACACAGATACGCAGTATTTT	CASSVSPSGGENTDTQYF
-	TRBV14	TRBJ1-2	-	TGTGCCCCCCGAGGTGGCTACACCTTC	CAPRGGYTF
TRBD1	TRBV7-2	TRBJ1-2	few	TGTGCCAGCATGGGACAGGCCATTAACTATGGCTACACCTTC	CASMGQAINYGYTF
TRBD1	TRBV7-9	TRBJ1-1	-	TGTGCCAGCAGCTCGACAGGGATTCACACTGAAGCTTTCTTT	CASSSTGIHTEAFF
TRBD2	TRBV5-1	TRBJ2-3	-	TGCGCCAGCAATGGCGGGGGATTCACGGATACGCAGTATTTT	CASNGGGFTDTQYF
-	TRBV7-8	TRBJ2-1	-	TGTGCCAGCAGCTTAGGTGCGGAAAGATACAATGAGCAGTTCTTC	CASSLGAERYNEQFF
-	TRBV23-1	TRBJ1-5	-	TGCGCCAGCAGTCGAGGCCTGGGTAGCAATCAGCCCCAGCATTTT	CASSRGLGSNQPQHF
-	TRBV3-1/TRBV3-2	TRBJ2-1	-	TGTGCCAGCAGCCAGAAGGGACGGTTAACTTACAATGAGCAGTTCTTC	CASSQKGRLTYNEQFF
TRBD2	TRBV30	TRBJ2-5	-	TGTGCCTGGAGTCCCGTTTATAGCGGGAGGGCCGGAGAGACCCAGTACTTC	CAWSPVYSGRAGETQYF
-	TRBV3-1/TRBV3-2	TRBJ2-5	-	TGTGCCAGCAGCCAAGATGAGCGCGGACCTAAGAGAGAGACCCAGTACTTC	CASSQDERGPKRETQYF
-	TRBV12-1	TRBJ1-1	-	TGTGCCAGCAAGCCTAGCTTTAGTATCGAAAGAGGACAGAAAAACCCCCCTGGAGACACTGAAGCTTTCTTT	CASKPSFSIERGQKNPPGDTEAFF
-	TRBV18	TRBJ2-5	-	TGTGCCAGCTCACCACTTCCTACGTCCCAAGAGACCCAGTACTTC	CASSPLPTSQETQYF
-	TRBV3-1/TRBV3-2	TRBJ2-5	-	TGTGCCAGCAGCCAAGATTTTCGGACAGGCGGGGAAGAGACCCAGTACTTC	CASSQDFRTGGEETQYF
-	TRBV7-2	TRBJ2-5	-	TGTGCCAGCAGCCTCTTGGGCGTCTCGGGAGAGACCCAGTACTTC	CASSLLGVSGETQYF
TRBD1	TRBV6-4	TRBJ1-2	-	TGTGCCAGCAGACGAGGGGGCCTTTTTTTTTACTCGGGGGGCTACACCTTC	CASRRGGLFFYSGGYTF
TRBD1	TRBV7-2	TRBJ2-7	-	TGTGCCAGCAGCTCCGGGACAGGGACCCACGAGCAGTACTTC	CASSSGTGTHEQYF
TRBD2	TRBV15	TRBJ2-1	-	TGTGCCACCAGCAGGCGGATCGGGGGGGACCCATCCTACAATGAGCAGTTCTTC	CATSRRIGGDPSYNEQFF
-	TRBV9	TRBJ2-5	-	TGTGCCAGCAGCGTACAGCCGCTAGACTTCCAAGAGACCCAGTACTTC	CASSVQPLDFQETQYF
-	TRBV28	TRBJ1-1	once	TGTGCCAGCAGTGATTGGAGCCGTGGAGCTTTCTTT	CASSDWSRGAFF
TRBD2	TRBV28	TRBJ2-7	-	TGTGCCAGCAGTTCCGTAGTAGCGGGGCGAAACTACGAGCAGTACTTC	CASSSVVAGRNYEQYF
-	TRBV2	TRBJ2-7	-	TGTGCCAGCAGGAGGACAGTCTTCTACGAGCAGTACTTC	CASRRTVFYEQYF
TRBD1	TRBV7-9	TRBJ2-7	-	TGTGCCAGCAGCTCGCAAGACAGGGGGAACTACGAGCAGTACTTC	CASSSQDRGNYEQYF
TRBD1	TRBV11-1	TRBJ2-7	-	TGTGCCAGCAGATCCGGGACAGGGACAAGGTACGAGCAGTACTTC	CASRSGTGTRYEQYF
-	TRBV7-9	TRBJ1-2	-	TGTGCCAGCAGCTTAGATATCCGTGGACATCCTAACTATGGCTACACCTTC	CASSLDIRGHPNYGYTF
TRBD2	TRBV28	TRBJ2-3	-	TGTGCCAGCACTACTAGGCCCGGGCGGGAGGGGACAGATACGCAGTATTTT	CASTTRPGREGTDTQYF
TRBD2	TRBV10-2	TRBJ2-2	-	TGCGCCAGCAGTTTTTCCGGGGCGCGCCGGGAGGAAGGGACCGGGGAGCTGTTTTTT	CASSFSGARREEGTGELFF
-	TRBV11-2	TRBJ1-3	-	TGTGCCAGCAGCTTTGGGTTTTTTTTAGGGAGCTCTGGAAACACCATATATTTT	CASSFGFFLGSSGNTIYF